This T cell receptor (beta chain) was found in a study of OX40 agonist ivuxolimab in advanced cancers. Regarding the study in general: The costimulatory receptor OX40 (CD134) was targeted by ivuxolimab, a fully human IgG2 agonistic monoclonal antibody. Intravenous ivuxolimab was administered to patients every 2 weeks at six dose levels: 0.01, 0.1, 0.3, 1.5, 3 and 10 mg/kg. Of the approximately 50 patients in dose escalation, some 20 had hepatocellular carcinoma, roughly 15 had melanoma, 9 had renal cell carcinoma and 9 had head and neck cancer. A male proportion of 75% to 85% and a mean age of 60 years, ranging from 23 to 79, were recorded for the dose-escalation cohort. Prior anti-PD-1, anti-PD-L1 or anti-CTLA-4 therapy was permitted, and approximately 40% of dose-escalation patients had received checkpoint inhibitors. Partial responses occurred in three dose-escalation patients, of whom one had hepatocellular carcinoma and two had cutaneous melanoma. The point of sequencing TCRbeta in the periphery was to test whether ivuxolimab changed TCR sequence diversity and drove clonal T-cell expansion. The monotherapy dose-escalation portion (N ≈ 52 patients) of the phase I ivuxolimab trial is reported in the paper. General findings and caveats noted by the study authors: At doses of 0.1 to 3.0 mg/kg, clonal expansion of both CD4+ and CD8+ T cells in blood was seen between baseline and week 6. Low levels of normalized T-cell clonal expansion were also seen in some patients who did not respond. After ivuxolimab, expanded clones were on average more numerous among CD8+ T cells than among CD4+ T cells. The antigen specificity of the peripheral T cells that underwent clonal expansion was not determined. In partial responders in the 0.1-3.0 mg/kg groups, normalized peripheral clonal expansion was found to be among the lowest, especially among CD8+ T cells.

Details on this clone: Its antigen is unknown. No per-base quality is available; no much larger clone lies one base away.

The trial excluded patients who had a history of autoimmune disease or who were on systemic immunosuppression. Peripheral blood for TCR sequencing was collected from all dose cohorts at baseline, on cycle 4 day 1, and on cycle 7 day 1. Samples were obtained from an open-label, multicenter, first-in-human phase I dose-escalation trial of ivuxolimab. Adults with locally advanced or metastatic head and neck squamous cell, hepatocellular, melanoma or renal cell carcinoma were enrolled in the trial. Before TCR sequencing, CD4+ T cells and CD8+ T cells from peripheral blood were sorted into separate populations. To sequence the TCRbeta CDR3 region, genomic DNA was isolated from the sorted cells. The immunoSEQ Assay was used for sequencing of TCRbeta CDR3 regions. TCRdb holds this immuneACCESS table with in-frame rearrangements only. Some clones are missing; in checked studies, unresolved V genes explain under half, and the rest has no known cause. The sample data list tens of thousands of clones, and 80% to 90% of these were observed just once. The ten largest clones add up to roughly 1.7% of the sample.

V loses 7 bases, J loses 7 bases, and the germline ends lie 13 bases apart. The CDR3 runs 13 amino acids, cysteine and phenylalanine included. Solely the CDR3 DNA is kept, with 39 bases framed from the first base. From a lookup of the germline V gene (reference sequence), CDR1 and CDR2 are LNHDA and SQIVND. Sample: CD4+ or CD8+ T cells sorted from blood, taken in a trial of the OX40 agonist ivuxolimab. The TCR sequence derives from an adult with an advanced solid tumor such as melanoma, head and neck, liver or kidney cancer. The V gene is TRBV19 and the J gene is TRBJ2-2, with the D gene uncertain. DNA sequence: TGTGCCAGTACCCTTACACGGAGCGGGGAGCTGTTTTTT. The resulting protein is CASTLTRSGELFF. With the rest looked up from the reference TRBV19 and TRBJ2-2 genes rather than sequenced, the full variable domain is DGGITQSPKYLFRKEGQNVTLSCEQNLNHDAMYWYRQDPGQGLRLIYYSQIVNDFQKGDIAEGYSVSREKKESFPLTVTSAQKNPTAFYLCASTLTRSGELFFGEGSRLTVL.